This T cell receptor (beta chain) was recorded in a study of blood T cell repertoires in COVID-19. On the study more broadly: Samples of COVID-19 (acute and convalescent) were obtained from the United States, Italy and Spain.

TCRdb keeps only in-frame clones here, not all; method: immunoSEQ multiplex PCR. The sample has approximately 440,000 clones; around 90% are singletons. Living in under 30 US areas, the participants were between about 18 and 90 years of age. Clinical history reported by participants formed the basis on which cohorts were assigned. The sequence was obtained from a woman between 18 and 29 years old who had recovered from COVID-19. Sequencing used PBMCs or T cells enriched from blood (not recorded which).

This CDR3 is CASSESGGPHNEQFF. CDR3 nucleotides: TGCGCCAGCAGTGAGTCCGGAGGGCCACACAATGAGCAGTTCTTC. The chain is built from TRBV10-2 and TRBJ2-1, with TRBD2 as a possible D gene (6 bases). Trimming took off 0 bases at V and 5 bases at J, with 11 bases between the two ends. This CDR3 is 15 amino acids long. Germline V lookup: CDR1 WSHSY, CDR2 SAAADI.